A single sample is the source of the 27 T cell receptor beta chains below, sequenced in a study of cytomegalovirus exposure and HLA in healthy donors. The PCR used 60 Vbeta and 13 Jbeta primers. TCRdb's table, derived via immunoSEQ multiplex PCR, lists solely in-frame clones and lacks some. The sample includes about 200,000 clones. The sequenced sample was PBMCs. The receptors were sampled from a woman between 25 and 40 years old in good health and CMV-seropositive.

This chain uses TRBV6-1 with TRBJ2-3; 10 bases are shared with TRBD1. V lost 6 bases, J lost 2 bases, and 11 bases stayed unmatched. The CDR3 extends over 17 amino acids. CDR1 and CDR2 from the germline V gene are MNHNS and SASEGT. CDR3 sequence reads: CASRERDRGAITDTQYF. CDR3 coding DNA: TGTGCCAGCAGGGAACGGGACAGGGGCGCGATCACAGATACGCAGTATTTT.

The V call is TRBV15, the J call TRBJ1-1; D unclear. The CDR3 consists of 15 residues. The germline gives CDR1 LNHNV, CDR2 YYDKDF (reference sequence). The ends were cut back, 0 bases at V and 5 bases at J, with 13 bases in the middle. CDR3 in amino acids: CATSRDPGSWTEAFF. The CDR3 coding sequence is TGTGCCACCAGCAGAGACCCGGGGAGCTGGACTGAAGCTTTCTTT.

J is TRBJ1-1 and V is TRBV27; 8 nucleotides match TRBD1. The trim removed 5 bases at V and 6 bases at J, leaving 11 bases unmatched. This CDR3 spans 15 amino acids. Germline CDR1 reads MNHEY; CDR2 reads SMNVEV (reference sequence). In nucleotides, the CDR3 is TGTGCCAGCAGTGAGCTTGGACAGGGCCCTTCTGAAGCTTTCTTT. This sequence encodes CASSELGQGPSEAFF.

This chain links TRBV19 with TRBJ1-5, with 7 bases fitting TRBD1. Germline V CDR1 and CDR2: LNHDA, SQIVND (reference sequence). Germline trimming cut 4 bases from V and 9 bases from J; bases unmatched to any gene: 3. The CDR3 totals 12 residues. CDR3: CASSRQGAPQHF. The DNA for the CDR3 is TGTGCCAGTAGTAGACAGGGTGCGCCCCAGCATTTT.

The rearrangement uses TRBV27 and TRBJ2-3, with 10 bases lining up with TRBD1. The V gene end was trimmed by 6 bases and the J gene end by 3 bases; junction bases not matched to a gene: 9. CDR3 size: 16 residues. The V gene's germline CDR1 is MNHEY and CDR2 SMNVEV (reference sequence). The CDR3 region is CASRLGDRGVTDTQYF. CDR3 DNA sequence: TGTGCCAGCAGATTGGGGGACAGGGGAGTGACAGATACGCAGTATTTT.

The chain employs TRBV6-1 and TRBJ2-7; tentative D call: TRBD1 (5 bases). The V end lost 2 bases, the J end lost 4 bases, and 12 bases lay between the germline ends. CDR1 MNHNS and CDR2 SASEGT come from the germline V gene. This CDR3 has 14 residues. In nucleotides, the CDR3 is TGTGCCAGCAGTGAACCCCAGGGTCTATACGAGCAGTACTTC. Translation gives CASSEPQGLYEQYF.

The V and J genes are TRBV2 and TRBJ1-2; 7 bases match TRBD1. The CDR3 contains 14 residues. Germline V gene lookup returns CDR1 SNHLY and CDR2 FYNNEI. After removal of 6 bases from V and 3 bases from J, the junction contained 7 bases not matched to a gene. CDR3: CASRVTGFDYGYTF. CDR3 DNA: TGTGCCAGCAGGGTGACAGGGTTCGACTATGGCTACACCTTC. The entire variable domain, with the rest obtained from reference TRBV2 and TRBJ1-2, is as follows: EPEVTQTPSHQVTQMGQEVILRCVPISNHLYFYWYRQILGQKVEFLVSFYNNEISEKSEIFDDQFSVERPDGSNFTLKIRSTKLEDSAMYFCASRVTGFDYGYTFGSGTRLTVV.

The chain joins TRBV9 to TRBJ2-5, with 9 positions matching TRBD2. The CDR3 consists of 21 residues. The J segment lost 3 bases and the V segment lost 0 bases, leaving 21 bases of the junction unmatched. Germline CDR1 reads SGDLS; CDR2 reads YYNGEE. CDR3 amino acids: CASSVAGKGSGGLLKKETQYF. The CDR3 DNA reads TGTGCCAGCAGCGTAGCTGGTAAGGGTAGCGGGGGACTTCTAAAGAAAGAGACCCAGTACTTC.

The CDR3 nucleotides read TGCGCCAGCAGCATGACTAGCGGGAGTAATGAGCAGTTCTTC. Its translation is CASSMTSGSNEQFF. The chain employs TRBV5-1 and TRBJ2-1; 12 nucleotides line up with TRBD2. The junction had 3 bases not matched to a gene; V was cut back by 4 bases and J by 7 bases. The CDR3 has 14 amino acids. Germline V gene sequence: CDR1 SGHRS, CDR2 YFSETQ.

The CDR3 DNA reads TGTGCCAGCAGTGAAGGGACAGGGGTTGTCTACGAGCAGTACTTC. Its protein product is CASSEGTGVVYEQYF. The chain couples TRBV6-1 to TRBJ2-5; 9 bases match TRBD1. The J call may be incorrect, as the DNA end agrees better with TRBJ2-7. CDR1 is MNHNS, CDR2 SASEGT, per germline. CDR3 length: 15 amino acids.

The rearrangement links TRBV6-5 to TRBJ1-1, with 10 bases fitting TRBD1. Germline lookup yields CDR1 MNHEY and CDR2 SVGAGI. V shed 2 bases and J 6 bases; nucleotides not matched to a gene: 0. The CDR3 sequence is 13 residues long. The CDR3, as DNA: TGTGCCAGCAGTTACGACAGGGGGCCTGAAGCTTTCTTT. It specifies CASSYDRGPEAFF.

The chain links TRBV19 to TRBJ2-1, with 12 bases fitting TRBD2. This CDR3 contains 16 residues. Trimming took 6 bases from V and 1 from J; bases not matched to a gene: 4. CDR1 LNHDA and CDR2 SQIVND come from the germline V gene (reference sequence). CDR3 DNA sequence: TGTGCCAGTAGCGGACTAGCGGGACGTTCCTACAATGAGCAGTTCTTC. It specifies CASSGLAGRSYNEQFF. Complete variable domain (other parts from reference TRBV19 and TRBJ2-1): DGGITQSPKYLFRKEGQNVTLSCEQNLNHDAMYWYRQDPGQGLRLIYYSQIVNDFQKGDIAEGYSVSREKKESFPLTVTSAQKNPTAFYLCASSGLAGRSYNEQFFGPGTRLTVL.

The chain joins TRBV6-5 to TRBJ2-7; 11 bases are a match to TRBD2. Germline lookup yields CDR1 MNHEY and CDR2 SVGAGI. This CDR3 spans 14 amino acids. After removal of 8 bases from V and 6 bases from J, the junction contained 9 bases not matched to a gene. CDR3 DNA: TGTGCCAGCTCCTTCGCCCTAGCGGGAGGCGAGCAGTACTTC. Translated, it gives CASSFALAGGEQYF.

The chain couples TRBV10-1 to TRBJ2-3; possibly TRBD2 for D (6 bases). V was clipped by 5 bases and J by 2 bases, with 11 bases between them. The CDR3 is 14 residues long. The germline V gene encodes CDR1 WNHNN and CDR2 SYGVQD (reference sequence). CDR3 region: CASSHKDYTDTQYF. The CDR3, as DNA: TGCGCCAGCAGTCACAAGGACTACACAGATACGCAGTATTTT.

This sequence joins TRBV14 and TRBJ1-2, with D possibly matching TRBD1 (5 bases). CDR1 is SGHDN and CDR2 is FVKESK in the germline V gene. There are 15 residues in the CDR3. V shed 4 bases and J shed 6 bases, with 18 bases lying between them. The CDR3 spells CASSPYGRVEDGYTF. The CDR3 DNA is TGTGCCAGCAGCCCGTATGGCAGGGTAGAGGATGGCTACACCTTC.

CDR3 sequence reads: CASRIGVVSETQYF. Written as DNA, the CDR3 is TGTGCCAGCCGTATAGGGGTAGTTTCGGAGACCCAGTACTTC. The V call is TRBV27, the J call TRBJ2-5, with a weak D call TRBD1 (5 bases). V was cut by 8 bases and J by 5 bases, with 18 bases left in between. In germline, CDR1 is MNHEY, CDR2 SMNVEV (reference sequence). This CDR3 region has 14 residues.

This chain uses TRBV5-1 with TRBJ2-1, with a possible D match to TRBD2 (6 bases). Germline loops: CDR1 SGHRS, CDR2 YFSETQ. V was cut by 4 bases and J by 5 bases, with 16 bases left in between. CDR3 length: 15 residues. CDR3 in amino acids: CASSPKGLANNEQFF. For the CDR3, the DNA is TGCGCCAGCAGCCCAAAGGGACTGGCGAACAATGAGCAGTTCTTC.

V and J are TRBV30 and TRBJ1-5, with TRBD1 matching 7 bases. This CDR3 contains 15 residues. The V gene end was trimmed by 2 bases and the J gene end by 5 bases; junction bases not matched to a gene: 9. CDR1 GTSNPN and CDR2 SVGIG come from the germline V gene (reference sequence). The CDR3 loop reads CAWSPQEGADQPQHF. The DNA for the CDR3 is TGTGCCTGGAGTCCTCAGGAGGGGGCCGATCAGCCCCAGCATTTT.

The chain is built from TRBV6-5 and TRBJ2-7; D is perhaps TRBD1 (5 bases). Germline V lookup: CDR1 MNHEY, CDR2 SVGAGI. The V gene lost 5 bases and the J gene lost 6 bases, with 8 bases spanning the gap. The CDR3 runs to 11 residues. CDR3 in amino acids: CASSQGSEQYF. CDR3 coding DNA: TGTGCCAGCAGTCAGGGTAGCGAGCAGTACTTC.

The chain employs TRBV19 and TRBJ1-2; TRBD1 aligns across 7 bases. The V segment lost 10 bases and the J segment 7 bases; nucleotides outside the gene matches: 15. This CDR3 region has 14 residues. CDR1 is LNHDA, CDR2 SQIVND, per germline (reference sequence). DNA for the CDR3: TGTGCCACCACCACAACCGGGACAGTCGGTGGCTACACCTTC. Its translation: CATTTTGTVGGYTF.

The rearrangement links TRBV19 to TRBJ2-2; 11 nucleotides align to TRBD1. Germline V gene data show CDR1 as LNHDA and CDR2 as SQIVND (reference sequence). This CDR3 is 16 amino acids long. Trimming took 4 bases from V and 1 from J; bases not matched to a gene: 2. Written as DNA, the CDR3 is TGTGCCAGTAGTAGAGGGACAGGGGGGAACACCGGGGAGCTGTTTTTT. This sequence encodes CASSRGTGGNTGELFF.

V gene TRBV7-2 combines with J gene TRBJ2-1, with D perhaps matching TRBD1 (6 bases). CDR1 and CDR2 from the germline V gene are SGHTA and FQGNSA. This CDR3 comprises 14 residues. Trimming removed 7 bases at V and 7 bases at J, with 17 bases between. The CDR3 region is CASTRRGTRNEQFF. For the CDR3, the DNA is TGTGCCAGCACCCGAAGGGGGACAAGGAATGAGCAGTTCTTC.

V gene TRBV11-2 combines with J gene TRBJ2-7, with D uncertain. V shed 4 bases and J shed 3 bases, with 10 bases lying between them. The length of the CDR3 is 13 residues. The germline V gene has CDR1 SGHAT and CDR2 FQNNGV. The CDR3 region is CASSSPRSYEQYF. CDR3 nucleotide sequence: TGTGCCAGCAGCTCACCCCGCAGCTACGAGCAGTACTTC.

V and J are TRBV9 and TRBJ2-7, with 7 bases matching TRBD1. CDR1 is SGDLS, CDR2 YYNGEE, per germline. V shed 0 bases and J 5 bases; nucleotides not matched to a gene: 5. This CDR3 has 14 residues. CDR3 coding DNA: TGTGCCAGCAGCGTAGACCCAGACAGGGACGAGCAGTACTTC. This codes for CASSVDPDRDEQYF.

The rearrangement links TRBV7-6 to TRBJ2-3; a weak D match, TRBD2 (6 bases). With 3 bases removed from V and 6 bases from J, the gap between germline ends came to 13 bases. This CDR3 is built from 14 residues. Looked up from germline, CDR1 is SGHVS and CDR2 is FNYEAQ. CDR3 region: CASSLVGLADTQYF. In DNA form, the CDR3 reads TGTGCCAGCAGCTTGGTGGGGCTAGCGGATACGCAGTATTTT.

About this clone: Within the sample, other DNA sequences also encode this same CDR3. The gene calls are TRBV5-1 and TRBJ2-1; TRBD1 matches at 7 bases. The CDR3 covers 14 residues. Germline-derived CDR1 and CDR2 are SGHRS and YFSETQ. With 4 bases clipped from V and 1 base from J, the junction kept 2 bases outside the gene matches. The DNA for the CDR3 is TGCGCCAGCAGCCCACAGGGGTCCTACAATGAGCAGTTCTTC. It codes for CASSPQGSYNEQFF. Based on the CDR3 plus reference TRBV5-1 and TRBJ2-1, the full variable domain is KAGVTQTPRYLIKTRGQQVTLSCSPISGHRSVSWYQQTPGQGLQFLFEYFSETQRNKGNFPGRFSGRQFSNSRSEMNVSTLELGDSALYLCASSPQGSYNEQFFGPGTRLTVL.

The chain employs TRBV7-6 and TRBJ2-1; 9 nucleotides match TRBD2. CDR3 length: 17 amino acids. Germline V gives CDR1 SGHVS, CDR2 FNYEAQ. Trimming took 4 bases from V and 5 from J; bases not matched to a gene: 12. The CDR3 region is CASSSISGGPVNNEQFF. The CDR3 nucleotides read TGTGCCAGCAGCTCTATAAGCGGGGGGCCCGTTAACAATGAGCAGTTCTTC.